This entry describes one T cell receptor (beta chain). This sample is drawn from a study of CD8+CD57+ T cells in acquired aplastic anemia. Genomic DNA templated the TCR beta VDJ and CDR3 profiling. One entry per CDR3 protein results from TCRdb running MiXCR on the reads. The sample comprises about 71,000 distinct CDR3 sequences, roughly half of which are singletons, and about 8.5% rests with the top ten. The germline gives CDR1 SGHAT, CDR2 FQNNGV. Losses at the gene ends were 4 bases for V and 4 bases for J; bases not matched to a gene: 8. The CDR3 is made up of 16 amino acids. The sequencing input was sorted CD4+, CD8+, or CD8+CD57+ T cells (not recorded which) from PBMCs. This chain joins TRBV11-2 and TRBJ1-5, with 9 bases aligning to TRBD1. The source of this sequence is a human donor in good health, serving as a control. CDR3 protein: CASSYYGTGRNQPQHF. The CDR3 nucleotides read TGTGCCAGCAGCTACTACGGGACAGGGAGAAATCAGCCCCAGCATTTT.